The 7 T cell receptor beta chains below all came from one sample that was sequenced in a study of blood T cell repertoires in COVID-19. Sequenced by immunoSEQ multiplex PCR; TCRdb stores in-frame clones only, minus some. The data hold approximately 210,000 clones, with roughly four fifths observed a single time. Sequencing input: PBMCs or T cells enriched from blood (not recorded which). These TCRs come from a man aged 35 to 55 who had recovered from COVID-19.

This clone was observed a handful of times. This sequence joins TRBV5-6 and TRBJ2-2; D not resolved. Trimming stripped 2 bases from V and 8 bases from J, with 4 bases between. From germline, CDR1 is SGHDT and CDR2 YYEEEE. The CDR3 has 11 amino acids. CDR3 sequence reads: CASSLQGELFF. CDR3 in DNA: TGTGCCAGCAGCTTACAAGGGGAGCTGTTTTTT.

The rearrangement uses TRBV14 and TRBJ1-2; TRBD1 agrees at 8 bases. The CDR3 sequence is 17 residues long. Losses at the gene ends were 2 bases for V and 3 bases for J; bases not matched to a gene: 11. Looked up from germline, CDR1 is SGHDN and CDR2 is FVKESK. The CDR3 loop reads CASSQSVTGGGHYGYTF. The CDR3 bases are TGTGCCAGCAGCCAATCTGTCACAGGGGGGGGGCACTATGGCTACACCTTC.

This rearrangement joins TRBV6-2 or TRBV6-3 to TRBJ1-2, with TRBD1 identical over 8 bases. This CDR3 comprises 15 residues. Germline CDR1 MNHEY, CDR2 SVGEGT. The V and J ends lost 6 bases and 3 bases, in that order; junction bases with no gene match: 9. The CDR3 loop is CASSPITTGDYGYTF. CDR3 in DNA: TGTGCCAGCAGCCCCATCACGACAGGGGACTATGGCTACACCTTC.

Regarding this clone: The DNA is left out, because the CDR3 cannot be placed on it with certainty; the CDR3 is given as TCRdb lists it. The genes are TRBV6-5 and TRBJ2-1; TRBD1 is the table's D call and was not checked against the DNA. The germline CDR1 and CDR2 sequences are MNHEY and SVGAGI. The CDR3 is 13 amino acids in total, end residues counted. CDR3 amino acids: CASKVEVGQGTFF.

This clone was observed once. The CDR3: CASSPPSVAADTQYF. CDR3 coding DNA: TGTGCCAGCAGCCCCCCATCCGTGGCAGCGGATACGCAGTATTTT. The chain links TRBV6-5 to TRBJ2-3; D unclear. V lost 6 bases and J lost 6, with 19 bases in between. The germline CDR1 and CDR2 sequences are MNHEY and SVGAGI. The CDR3 is 15 amino acids.

CDR3 region: CASSRRALDNEQFF. The CDR3 DNA reads as TGTGCCAGCAGTCGGAGGGCCTTGGACAATGAGCAGTTCTTC. V and J are TRBV27 and TRBJ2-1, with D possibly matching TRBD2 (6 bases). The CDR3 has 14 residues. Per the germline V gene, CDR1 is MNHEY and CDR2 is SMNVEV (reference sequence). With 5 bases removed from V and 5 bases from J, the gap between germline ends came to 13 bases.

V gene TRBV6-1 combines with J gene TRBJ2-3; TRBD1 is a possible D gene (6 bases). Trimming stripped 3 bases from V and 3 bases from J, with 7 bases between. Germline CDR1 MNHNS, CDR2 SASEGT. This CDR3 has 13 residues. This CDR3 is CASSEGTTDTQYF. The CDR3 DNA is TGTGCCAGCAGTGAGGGGACAACAGATACGCAGTATTTT.